This T cell receptor beta chain was sequenced for a study of blood T cell repertoires in COVID-19. Overall study: T cells, B-cell-depleted T cells, or PBMCs supplied cDNA or gDNA.

V lost 5 bases and J 5 bases, leaving 9 bases between the germline ends. In germline, CDR1 is SEHNR, CDR2 FQNEAQ (reference sequence). This CDR3 has 12 residues. TCRdb's table, derived via immunoSEQ multiplex PCR, lists solely in-frame clones and lacks some. This table has under 200,000 clones, about 93% appearing once. The TCR was taken from a man aged 45 to 65 with acute or convalescent COVID-19. The chain employs TRBV7-9 and TRBJ1-1; D ambiguous. The specimen sequenced was peripheral blood. Written as DNA, the CDR3 is TGTGCCAGCAGCCACGACGGGACTGAAGCTTTCTTT. This gives the protein CASSHDGTEAFF.